One T cell receptor beta chain is described in this entry. This CDR3 has 15 residues. V shed 4 bases and J 4 bases; nucleotides not matched to a gene: 9. Germline-derived CDR1 and CDR2 are SGDLS and YYNGEE. Produced via immunoSEQ multiplex PCR; TCRdb's table is partial and in-frame only. The top ten hold approximately 5.1% of the sample, which has approximately 250,000 clones, around 86% seen once. These data belong to a study of blood T cell repertoires in COVID-19. Patients from Seattle were sampled longitudinally, starting during active infection. The source is an older woman with COVID-19, enrolled during active disease. The chain combines TRBV9 with TRBJ2-3; 7 bases are shared with TRBD2. Sequencing input: peripheral blood. The CDR3 bases are TGTGCCAGCAGCCTCCGGGCGGGAGTCGCAGATACGCAGTATTTT. Translated, it gives CASSLRAGVADTQYF.